One and the same sample provided the 11 T cell receptor beta chains below, sequenced in a study of response to subunit inactivated influenza vaccine. In TCRdb, the RT-PCR reads were re-called with MiXCR into one record per CDR3 protein. This table has a few hundred thousand distinct CDR3 sequences, less than 15% appearing once. Sequenced here: PBMCs from blood, sampled about 12 days after vaccination. These receptor sequences come from a man in his fifties who received an inactivated influenza vaccine.

The CDR3, as DNA: TGTGCCAGCAGCTTGGACAGCCCAGGGACCCAGTACTTC. Amino acids: CASSLDSPGTQYF. The chain recombines TRBV5-4 with TRBJ2-5; D gene uncertain. V lost 0 bases to trimming and J lost 7 bases, with 10 bases between them. The CDR3 runs to 13 residues. The germline V gene encodes CDR1 SGHNT and CDR2 YYREEE (reference sequence).

This clonotype has a handful of counts. The chain is built from TRBV29-1 and TRBJ2-3; 9 bases agree with TRBD1. V trimming: 4 bases; J trimming: 5 bases; junction bases outside the gene matches: 4. Germline lookup yields CDR1 SQVTM and CDR2 ANQGSEA. This CDR3 has 13 residues. The CDR3 spells CSVADRGGDTQYF. The CDR3 DNA sequence: TGCAGCGTTGCGGACAGGGGAGGAGATACGCAGTATTTT.

This clonotype appeared a few times. The chain carries TRBV28 and TRBJ2-3; D perhaps matches TRBD1 (7 bases). CDR1 is MDHEN and CDR2 is SYDVKM in the germline V gene. The CDR3 covers 16 residues. Trimming took 1 base from V and 0 from J, leaving 11 bases between them. CDR3 protein: CASSLSGGISTDTQYF. The CDR3 DNA reads TGTGCCAGCAGTTTATCAGGGGGGATAAGCACAGATACGCAGTATTTT. The whole variable domain, remainder taken from reference TRBV28 and TRBJ2-3, is DVKVTQSSRYLVKRTGEKVFLECVQDMDHENMFWYRQDPGLGLRLIYFSYDVKMKEKGDIPEGYSVSREKKERFSLILESASTNQTSMYLCASSLSGGISTDTQYFGPGTRLTVL.

This clonotype was counted a few times. This sequence joins TRBV15 and TRBJ2-5; the match to TRBD1 covers 9 bases. The CDR3 has 15 amino acids. Germline V gene lookup returns CDR1 LNHNV and CDR2 YYDKDF (reference sequence). Trimming cost V 0 bases and J 4 bases; bases outside gene matches: 3. The DNA for the CDR3 is TGTGCCACCAGCAGAGATACAGGGGGCTCAGAGACCCAGTACTTC. This translates into CATSRDTGGSETQYF.

This chain connects TRBV7-2 to TRBJ1-1; D remains unclear. Looked up from germline, CDR1 is SGHTA and CDR2 is FQGNSA. V lost 1 base and J 2 bases, leaving 8 bases between the germline ends. The length of the CDR3 is 14 residues. Written as DNA, the CDR3 is TGTGCCAGCAGCTTAGAGCTAGCCAACACTGAAGCTTTCTTT. Translating it yields CASSLELANTEAFF.

This clonotype was found a few times. The chain links TRBV15 to TRBJ2-3; tentative D call: TRBD1 (5 bases). The germline gives CDR1 LNHNV, CDR2 YYDKDF (reference sequence). The ends were cut back, 0 bases at V and 2 bases at J, with 6 bases in the middle. The length of the CDR3 is 14 residues. This chain's CDR3 is CATSRDRVTDTQYF. In nucleotides, the CDR3 is TGTGCCACCAGCAGAGACAGGGTCACAGATACGCAGTATTTT.

The J gene is TRBJ2-5, the V gene TRBV20-1; TRBD2 matches at 8 bases. V trimming: 4 bases; J trimming: 1 base; junction bases outside the gene matches: 5. The CDR3 contains 14 residues. CDR1 and CDR2 from the germline V gene are DFQATT and SNEGSKA (reference sequence). The CDR3: CSATRTSRQETQYF. DNA of the CDR3: TGCAGTGCTACTAGGACTAGCCGCCAAGAGACCCAGTACTTC.

In this sample, this clonotype turned up a few times. The V gene is TRBV10-1, the J gene TRBJ2-3; 10 bases map to TRBD2. This CDR3 contains 16 residues. J lost 4 bases, V lost 3 bases, and 7 bases had no gene match. The germline gives CDR1 WNHNN, CDR2 SYGVQD (reference sequence). The CDR3 nucleotides are TGCGCCAGCAGTGAAACCAGCGGGGGGGCCGCAGATACGCAGTATTTT. It translates to CASSETSGGAADTQYF.

Points on this clonotype: A much larger clone differs by one base, so this may be a read error. The chain joins TRBV15 to TRBJ2-7, with D tentatively TRBD1 (5 bases). This CDR3 has 15 amino acids. The germline gives CDR1 LNHNV, CDR2 YYDKDF (reference sequence). The ends were cut back, 1 base at V and 2 bases at J, with 12 bases in the middle. CDR3 bases: TGTGCCACCAGCAGAGTCGACAGTGCAACCTACGAGCAGTACTTC. It specifies CATSRVDSATYEQYF.

The chain couples TRBV7-2 to TRBJ1-6; possible D gene TRBD1, 5 bases. Germline V lookup: CDR1 SGHTA, CDR2 FQGNSA. Trimming cost V 2 bases and J 8 bases, with 13 bases left between them. This CDR3 spans 15 amino acids. The DNA of the CDR3 is TGTGCCAGCAGCTTAATATGGTCGGGGGATTCACCCCTCCACTTT. As protein: CASSLIWSGDSPLHF.

In its sample, this clonotype was seen a few times. The chain combines TRBV4-2 with TRBJ2-3; possible D gene TRBD2, 6 bases. Germline CDR1 reads LGHNA; CDR2 reads YNFKEQ. Trimming stripped 1 base from V and 2 bases from J, with 13 bases between. There are 16 residues in the CDR3. The DNA for the CDR3 is TGTGCCAGCAGCCAAGCCTCGGGGGTGTACACAGATACGCAGTATTTT. It specifies CASSQASGVYTDTQYF.